A single sample gave rise to the 5 T cell receptor beta chains below, sequenced in a study of tissue T cells after allogeneic stem cell transplantation. Here immunoSEQ multiplex PCR was the method, and the copy in TCRdb shows in-frame clones only, minus some. The sample includes 4,600 or so clones, roughly 50% seen only once; the top ten take under 25%. The time point is: mouse harvest day 14 after allogeneic transplant. Mouse grafts combined 10^7 T-cell-depleted bone marrow cells with 10^6 splenic CD5+ T cells. Sequencing used lymph node tissue. Receptors were obtained from a female BALB/c mouse given C57BL/6 T cells with graft-versus-host disease after an allogeneic hematopoietic cell transplant.

Concerning this clone itself: Mouse gene names and germline throughout. The read comes to an end 1 residue before the CDR3 does, leaving the germline J gene to fill in the end. The V call is TRBV3, the J call TRBJ2-3; D is perhaps TRBD2 (5 bases). This CDR3 is 15 amino acids long. With 5 bases removed from V and 0 bases from J, the gap between germline ends came to 12 bases. Germline CDR1 is SNHLY and CDR2 is FYNGKV (reference sequence). CDR3 DNA, as far as it was read: TGTGCCAGCAGCCCCCGGACTTCTAGTGCAGAAACGCTGTAT. It encodes CASSPRTSSAETLY. The whole CDR3 reads CASSPRTSSAETLYF.

This clone showed up just a few times. Gene names and germline refer to mouse. The read terminates 1 residue ahead of where the CDR3 ends, so the germline J gene completes it. J is TRBJ1-3 and V is TRBV12-1; D remains ambiguous. The CDR3 has 14 residues. With 2 bases removed from V and 0 bases from J, the gap between germline ends came to 7 bases. Germline V gene lookup returns CDR1 SGHSN and CDR2 HYEKVE. CDR3 sequence reads: CASSHTSSGNTLYF. Partial CDR3 DNA: TGTGCCAGCTCTCATACATCTTCTGGAAATACGCTCTAT.

This clone was seen once. A read error likely explains this, since a far larger clone differs by one base. Gene names refer to mouse genes. The read terminates 1 residue ahead of where the CDR3 ends, so the germline J gene completes it. The chain employs TRBV13-3 and TRBJ2-7, with D tentatively TRBD1 (5 bases). The germline V gene encodes CDR1 NNHDY and CDR2 SYVADS. The CDR3 length is 11 residues. The CDR3 bases that were read are TGTGCCACAGAAGGGGTTTATGTACAGTAC. This codes for CATEGVYVQY. Given in full, the CDR3 is CATEGVYVQYF.

Remarks on this clone: Gene names denote mouse genes. The CDR3 goes on 1 residue after the read ends, and that part is filled in from the germline J gene. The chain links TRBV26 to TRBJ1-3, with a weak D call TRBD1 (5 bases). Trimming took off 2 bases at V and 2 bases at J, with 10 bases between the two ends. This CDR3 has 15 residues. Per the germline V gene, CDR1 is KGHPV and CDR2 is FQNQEV (reference sequence). The CDR3 is CASSLEGRAGNTLYF. The sequenced CDR3 bases are TGTGCCAGCAGTCTGGAGGGGCGCGCTGGAAATACGCTCTAT.

By sample share, this clone is medium-sized. Genes and germline are mouse. The read comes to an end 1 residue before the CDR3 does, leaving the germline J gene to fill in the end. This chain connects TRBV3 to TRBJ2-7; D unclear. CDR1 is SNHLY, CDR2 FYNGKV, per germline (reference sequence). This CDR3 is built from 10 residues. V shed 1 base and J shed 6 bases, with 1 base lying between them. CDR3 protein: CASSLVEQYF. The DNA read from the CDR3 is TGTGCCAGCAGCTTAGTTGAACAGTAC.